These 28 T cell receptor beta chains were sequenced from one sample in a study of CD8 T cells in ankylosing spondylitis. TCRdb reprocessed the 5' RACE reads with MiXCR, giving one entry per CDR3 protein. Of 150,000 or so distinct CDR3 sequences in the sample, roughly 31% were seen once. Source material: synovial fluid, either unsorted or a sorted T cell fraction (not recorded which). These receptors were collected from a male donor with ankylosing spondylitis.

In this sample, this clonotype turned up a few times. This chain uses TRBV11-2 with TRBJ1-3; D unclear. Germline loops: CDR1 SGHAT, CDR2 FQNNGV. V was pared by 0 bases and J by 7 bases, with 13 bases between. The CDR3 covers 15 residues. In DNA form, the CDR3 reads TGTGCCAGCAGCTTAGAACGCCCTCCGAGGAACACCATATATTTT. It encodes CASSLERPPRNTIYF.

This clonotype is a singleton in its sample. The DNA of the CDR3 is TGTGCCACCAGCAGAGATCTCGGGACTAGCGCGGCGGGGGGAGAGACCCAGTACTTC. Amino acid sequence: CATSRDLGTSAAGGETQYF. V gene TRBV15 combines with J gene TRBJ2-5, with TRBD2 matching over 10 bases. CDR1 and CDR2 (germline): LNHNV, YYDKDF (reference sequence). The CDR3 length is 19 residues. Trimming removed 0 bases from V and 4 bases from J; junction bases left unmatched: 14.

This clonotype has more than one count but fewer than ten. The genes are TRBV29-1 and TRBJ2-1; 10 positions match TRBD2. V shed 5 bases, J shed 7 bases, and the junction held 8 bases outside the gene matches. This CDR3 has 14 residues. Looked up from germline, CDR1 is SQVTM and CDR2 is ANQGSEA. The CDR3: CSVKSSGSGNEQFF. Here the CDR3 DNA reads TGCAGCGTTAAATCTAGCGGGAGTGGGAATGAGCAGTTCTTC.

The sample holds a few counts of this clonotype. This chain connects TRBV20-1 to TRBJ2-3; the match to TRBD2 covers 13 bases. The germline V gene encodes CDR1 DFQATT and CDR2 SNEGSKA (reference sequence). This CDR3 region has 15 residues. V gave up 3 bases and J gave up 6 bases; unmatched junction bases: 6. The CDR3 bases are TGCAGTGCTAGGCCGGGACTAGCGGGATGGGATACGCAGTATTTT. Translating it yields CSARPGLAGWDTQYF.

This clonotype was observed a handful of times. The chain joins TRBV6-6 to TRBJ2-7, with a weak D call TRBD1 (5 bases). V lost 6 bases, J lost 1 base, and 10 bases lay in between. This CDR3 spans 13 amino acids. Germline loops: CDR1 MNHNY, CDR2 SVGAGI (reference sequence). CDR3 loop: CASRLTGSYEQYF. In DNA, the CDR3 is TGTGCCAGCAGACTCACAGGTTCCTACGAGCAGTACTTC.

The V and J genes are TRBV6-1 and TRBJ2-5, with 9 bases identical to TRBD2. This CDR3 contains 13 residues. Germline assignment: CDR1 MNHNS and CDR2 SASEGT. Unmatched junction bases numbered 5, after V lost 7 bases and J lost 5 bases. The CDR3 DNA is TGTGCCAGCATCCTAGCGGGGACGGAGACCCAGTACTTC. Its protein product is CASILAGTETQYF.

The table lists this clonotype with a few counts. The genes are TRBV7-9 and TRBJ1-4, with D possibly matching TRBD1 (6 bases). Germline lookup yields CDR1 SEHNR and CDR2 FQNEAQ (reference sequence). Between the trimmed V and J ends, which lost 5 bases and 6 bases, there was a span of 13 bases. There are 14 residues in the CDR3. CDR3 residues: CASSLRGSDEKLFF. CDR3 coding DNA: TGTGCCAGCAGCCTCAGGGGTTCCGATGAAAAACTGTTTTTT. Based on the CDR3 plus reference TRBV7-9 and TRBJ1-4, the full variable domain is DTGVSQNPRHKITKRGQNVTFRCDPISEHNRLYWYRQTLGQGPEFLTYFQNEAQLEKSRLLSDRFSAERPKGSFSTLEIQRTEQGDSAMYLCASSLRGSDEKLFFGSGTQLSVL.

This clonotype was seen only a few times. The chain recombines TRBV2 with TRBJ1-5; D may be TRBD1 (5 bases). Trimming took off 6 bases at V and 0 bases at J, with 12 bases between the two ends. This CDR3 has 15 residues. Per the germline V gene, CDR1 is SNHLY and CDR2 is FYNNEI. This chain's CDR3 is CASRLRQYSNQPQHF. In DNA, the CDR3 is TGTGCCAGCAGATTGCGACAGTATAGCAATCAGCCCCAGCATTTT.

Ten or more counts support this clonotype. V usage is TRBV18 and J usage is TRBJ2-3; 10 bases fit TRBD2. The germline V gene encodes CDR1 KGHSH and CDR2 LQKENI. V lost 4 bases to trimming and J lost 2 bases; unmatched junction nucleotides: 15. This CDR3 contains 19 residues. The CDR3 DNA reads TGTGCCAGCTCACTGCCCCTATCGCTAGCGGGAGACCCCACAGATACGCAGTATTTT. This gives the protein CASSLPLSLAGDPTDTQYF.

The chain recombines TRBV11-2 with TRBJ2-1; no firm D call. Germline V CDR1 and CDR2: SGHAT, FQNNGV. With 5 bases removed from V and 4 bases from J, the gap between germline ends came to 9 bases. The CDR3 covers 13 residues. This CDR3 reads CASSIGRYNEQFF. CDR3 DNA sequence: TGTGCCAGCAGCATTGGCAGATACAATGAGCAGTTCTTC.

This clonotype was seen only a few times. The CDR3 sequence is CSARASGRTGELFF. DNA of the CDR3: TGCAGTGCTAGGGCTAGCGGGAGGACCGGGGAGCTGTTTTTT. J is TRBJ2-2 and V is TRBV20-1; 11 nucleotides agree with TRBD2. The V gene end was trimmed by 3 bases and the J gene end by 5 bases; junction bases not matched to a gene: 2. The CDR3 extends over 14 amino acids. Germline V gene lookup returns CDR1 DFQATT and CDR2 SNEGSKA (reference sequence).

This clonotype came up once. The chain combines TRBV4-1 with TRBJ2-3; D call uncertain. V was cut by 0 bases and J by 2 bases, with 12 bases left in between. The CDR3 has 16 residues. Germline V gene data show CDR1 as MGHRA and CDR2 as YSYEKL. CDR3 protein: CASSQDGGLHTDTQYF. The CDR3 nucleotides are TGCGCCAGCAGCCAAGATGGTGGGTTGCACACAGATACGCAGTATTTT.

The rearrangement joins TRBV7-9 to TRBJ2-7, with D perhaps given as TRBD1 or TRBD2 (6 bases each). V was trimmed by 5 bases and J by 4 bases, leaving 21 bases between them. There are 16 residues in the CDR3. Germline V gives CDR1 SEHNR, CDR2 FQNEAQ (reference sequence). CDR3 loop: CASSPPRGRIKYEQYF. CDR3 sequence (DNA): TGTGCCAGCAGCCCCCCCCGGGGGCGGATTAAGTACGAGCAGTACTTC.

The rearrangement links TRBV5-1 to TRBJ1-1; D is perhaps TRBD1 (6 bases). V was clipped by 4 bases and J by 4 bases, with 17 bases between them. CDR3 length: 15 amino acids. The germline V gene encodes CDR1 SGHRS and CDR2 YFSETQ. CDR3 amino acids: CASSLSDSKATEAFF. CDR3 DNA sequence: TGCGCCAGCAGCCTATCGGACAGCAAGGCCACTGAAGCTTTCTTT.

This clonotype showed up just a few times. The chain combines TRBV7-2 with TRBJ2-5; 10 positions agree with TRBD1. The V and J ends lost 5 bases and 5 bases, in that order; junction bases with no gene match: 8. The CDR3 totals 15 residues. Germline lookup yields CDR1 SGHTA and CDR2 FQGNSA. CDR3 amino acids: CASSRQGAVRETQYF. The CDR3 region has the DNA TGTGCCAGCAGCCGACAGGGGGCGGTACGGGAGACCCAGTACTTC.

This clonotype came up many times. The V and J genes are TRBV7-9 and TRBJ1-1; D perhaps matches TRBD1 (5 bases). CDR1 is SEHNR and CDR2 is FQNEAQ in the germline V gene (reference sequence). CDR3 size: 16 residues. The V and J ends lost 2 bases and 1 base respectively, with 14 bases between them. The DNA for the CDR3 is TGTGCCAGCAGCTTAAACCAAGGTCAGGGGAACACTGAAGCTTTCTTT. Protein sequence: CASSLNQGQGNTEAFF.

This sequence joins TRBV7-9 and TRBJ1-5; TRBD1 might be the D (5 bases). CDR3 length: 14 residues. Per germline, CDR1 SEHNR and CDR2 FQNEAQ (reference sequence). V was trimmed by 0 bases and J by 6 bases, leaving 9 bases between them. CDR3 DNA sequence: TGTGCCAGCAGCTTAGCGGGGGGGGTTCAGCCCCAGCATTTT. Its protein product is CASSLAGGVQPQHF. Based on the CDR3 plus reference TRBV7-9 and TRBJ1-5, the full variable domain is DTGVSQNPRHKITKRGQNVTFRCDPISEHNRLYWYRQTLGQGPEFLTYFQNEAQLEKSRLLSDRFSAERPKGSFSTLEIQRTEQGDSAMYLCASSLAGGVQPQHFGDGTRLSIL.

The gene calls are TRBV7-2 and TRBJ2-3, with D perhaps matching TRBD1 or TRBD2 (6 bases each). Deletions cut 7 bases from V and 4 bases from J, with 18 bases between. The length of the CDR3 is 15 residues. CDR1 is SGHTA, CDR2 FQGNSA, per germline. This chain's CDR3 is CASTPVKGGPDTQYF. DNA for the CDR3: TGTGCCAGCACCCCAGTTAAAGGGGGGCCAGATACGCAGTATTTT.

The rearrangement links TRBV20-1 to TRBJ2-3; possibly TRBD2 for D (6 bases). The germline V gene has CDR1 DFQATT and CDR2 SNEGSKA (reference sequence). The CDR3 totals 13 residues. The V and J ends lost 1 base and 5 bases respectively, with 10 bases between them. CDR3 sequence (DNA): TGCAGTGCTAGAGTGGGGCGGGGAGATACGCAGTATTTT. It is translated as CSARVGRGDTQYF.

This clonotype was counted between two and nine times. DNA for the CDR3: TGCAGTGCTAGAGACCTCAAGCAAGGGACGAGTGAAAAACTGTTTTTT. It codes for CSARDLKQGTSEKLFF. This chain joins TRBV20-1 and TRBJ1-4; the D gene is possibly TRBD1 (5 bases). There are 16 residues in the CDR3. The V end was cut by 0 bases, the J end by 7 bases, with 18 bases between. The germline CDR1 and CDR2 sequences are DFQATT and SNEGSKA (reference sequence).

V is TRBV6-1 and J is TRBJ2-5, with D possibly matching TRBD1 (6 bases). The length of the CDR3 is 15 residues. V shed 6 bases and J shed 3 bases, with 17 bases lying between them. Germline CDR1 MNHNS, CDR2 SASEGT. The CDR3 DNA reads TGTGCCAGCAGGAGGGGACAATGGGGTGAAGAGACCCAGTACTTC. Its protein is CASRRGQWGEETQYF.

This clonotype was seen at least ten times. J is TRBJ1-2 and V is TRBV5-1; 8 bases map to TRBD1. V was pared by 4 bases and J by 5 bases, with 7 bases of the junction left unmatched. This CDR3 has 14 residues. Germline V gene data show CDR1 as SGHRS and CDR2 as YFSETQ. The CDR3 DNA reads TGCGCCAGCAGCCCGACAGGGGCGCGGTATGGCTACACCTTC. Its protein is CASSPTGARYGYTF.

In DNA form, the CDR3 reads TGTGCCAGCAGCTTGGACAGGGGTAGGGAGCAGTACTTC. Its protein product is CASSLDRGREQYF. The rearrangement joins TRBV7-6 to TRBJ2-7; 9 positions match TRBD1. Trimming cost V 3 bases and J 7 bases; bases outside gene matches: 4. From germline, CDR1 is SGHVS and CDR2 FNYEAQ. The CDR3 contains 13 residues.

The chain is built from TRBV5-6 and TRBJ2-7; 7 bases align to TRBD1. The CDR3 is made up of 16 amino acids. From germline, CDR1 is SGHDT and CDR2 YYEEEE. Trimming cost V 2 bases and J 0 bases; bases outside gene matches: 8. The DNA for the CDR3 is TGTGCCAGCAGCTTTATAACTAACAGGGGCTCCTACGAGCAGTACTTC. Its protein product is CASSFITNRGSYEQYF.

V usage is TRBV20-1 and J usage is TRBJ1-1, with D unresolved. V was shortened by 5 bases and J by 0 bases, with 7 bases between the two germline ends. Germline CDR1 and CDR2: DFQATT and SNEGSKA (reference sequence). The CDR3 runs to 12 residues. The CDR3 sequence: CSAYKLNTEAFF. The CDR3 DNA reads as TGCAGTGCTTACAAGTTGAACACTGAAGCTTTCTTT.

This clonotype was seen many times. V is TRBV20-1 and J is TRBJ2-3; 8 nucleotides agree with TRBD2. CDR1 DFQATT and CDR2 SNEGSKA come from the germline V gene (reference sequence). V was clipped by 4 bases and J by 8 bases; unmatched bases: 8. The CDR3 has 13 residues. The CDR3 sequence: CSANREGQGTQYF. The CDR3 nucleotides are TGCAGTGCTAATCGGGAGGGCCAAGGTACGCAGTATTTT.

The chain is built from TRBV12-3 or TRBV12-4 and TRBJ2-7; D is uncertain. This CDR3 has 13 residues. The ends were cut back, 6 bases at V and 0 bases at J, with 9 bases in the middle. CDR3 residues: CASRRDPSYEQYF. The CDR3 DNA reads TGTGCCAGCAGACGAGACCCCTCCTACGAGCAGTACTTC.

This chain uses TRBV5-1 with TRBJ1-4; D is unresolved. This CDR3 comprises 15 residues. The V end lost 0 bases, the J end lost 7 bases, and 13 bases lay between the germline ends. Germline V lookup: CDR1 SGHRS, CDR2 YFSETQ. CDR3 DNA: TGCGCCAGCAGCTTGGGAGGGCCCGAGGGTGAAAAACTGTTTTTT. Encoded protein: CASSLGGPEGEKLFF.